This TCR beta chain was sequenced for a study of cytomegalovirus exposure and HLA in healthy donors. Remarks on this clone: Other nucleotide sequences from this sample produce the same CDR3.

This CDR3 spans 14 amino acids. Trimming took 1 base from V and 2 from J; bases not matched to a gene: 1. Germline CDR1 is PRHDT and CDR2 is FYEKMQ (reference sequence). In the PCR, 60 Vbeta and 13 Jbeta primers were used. Clones were sequenced by immunoSEQ multiplex PCR, and TCRdb holds only the in-frame ones, with some missing. The record lists approximately 47,000 clones, of which the ten most abundant hold around a sixth. The receptor was derived from a male donor in good health and CMV-seronegative. The source material was PBMCs. The V gene is TRBV13, the J gene TRBJ2-7; 8 bases match TRBD2. DNA for the CDR3: TGTGCCAGCAGCTTAGAGGGACTAGCCTACGAGCAGTACTTC. This gives the protein CASSLEGLAYEQYF.